Sequencing of this T cell receptor (beta chain) was carried out in a study of blood T cell repertoires in COVID-19. Libraries were prepared by immunoSEQ multiplex PCR; TCRdb keeps only in-frame clonotypes and omits some of them. The sample lists tens of thousands of clones; around four fifths were seen once. Deletions cut 3 bases from V and 4 bases from J, with 13 bases between. CDR1 is KGHSH, CDR2 LQKENI, per germline. The CDR3 length is 14 residues. The source of this sequence is a man between 65 and 80 years old with acute or convalescent COVID-19. Sample: peripheral blood. The V gene is TRBV18, the J gene TRBJ2-7; D gene unclear. The CDR3 is CASSPPGVLYEQYF. DNA of the CDR3: TGTGCCAGCTCACCCCCGGGTGTCCTTTACGAGCAGTACTTC.